The clone carrying this T cell receptor (beta chain) was found once. Its antigen remains unidentified. This record belongs to a study of cytomegalovirus exposure and HLA in healthy donors. Assay: immunoSEQ multiplex PCR; the TCRdb copy retains only in-frame clones and omits some. The table has approximately 150,000 clones, roughly 84% seen once. The trim removed 3 bases at V and 3 bases at J, leaving 6 bases unmatched. The CDR3 consists of 16 residues. CDR1 and CDR2 (germline): MGHDK, SYGVNS. General study results and limits: The classifier was said to identify cytomegalovirus status with high specificity and sensitivity.

Specimen: PBMCs. This chain joins TRBV25-1 and TRBJ2-1; 9 positions agree with TRBD1. The receptor's source is a man under 40 in good health and CMV-seropositive. CDR3 nucleotides: TGTGCCAGCAGTGATAAGGACAGGGGATACTACAATGAGCAGTTCTTC. Translated: CASSDKDRGYYNEQFF.